This entry describes one T cell receptor beta chain. What it recognizes is unknown. Trimming removed 1 base from V and 0 bases from J, with 13 bases in between. Germline CDR1 is SGHDT and CDR2 is YYEEEE. This CDR3 has 16 residues. The data were obtained in a study of T cells in localized non-small cell lung cancer. Study-wide results and limits: Heterogeneity within the tumor remains possible, as just one region underwent sequencing. Uninvolved adjacent lung showed the highest T cell clonality, exceeding tumor. Adjacent lung tissue had a median about 60 of the top 100 clones found in the tumor. Prolonged overall survival went with higher T cell density in the blood.

Libraries were prepared by immunoSEQ multiplex PCR; TCRdb keeps only in-frame clonotypes and omits some of them. The data contain around 20,000 clones, around 85% of them singletons. This rearrangement joins TRBV5-6 to TRBJ1-1, with a weak D call TRBD1 (5 bases). This clonotype was sampled from a woman aged 40 to 75 with stage I lung adenocarcinoma. Sequences were derived from peripheral blood, sampled before any cancer treatment. CDR3: CASSLRGRFMNTEAFF. The CDR3 nucleotides read TGTGCCAGCAGCTTGCGGGGCAGATTCATGAACACTGAAGCTTTCTTT.